The source of this TCR beta chain is a study of T cell changes during pregnancy in multiple sclerosis. The repertoire was sequenced with immunoSEQ multiplex PCR; TCRdb's copy has only in-frame clones and lacks some. This sample has 79,000 or so clones; approximately 90% occur once, and the top ten carry about 1.8%. Germline CDR1 reads SGHNT; CDR2 reads YYREEE (reference sequence). V lost 7 bases, J lost 0 bases, and 14 bases lay in between. The CDR3 has 15 residues. This specimen consisted of peripheral blood, obtained in the first trimester of pregnancy. This sequence joins TRBV5-4 and TRBJ2-1; D gene unclear. The source is a female donor in good health, enrolled as a control in a pregnancy study. CDR3 region: CASFVSAGSYNEQFF. CDR3 bases: TGTGCCAGCTTCGTGAGCGCCGGCTCCTACAATGAGCAGTTCTTC.